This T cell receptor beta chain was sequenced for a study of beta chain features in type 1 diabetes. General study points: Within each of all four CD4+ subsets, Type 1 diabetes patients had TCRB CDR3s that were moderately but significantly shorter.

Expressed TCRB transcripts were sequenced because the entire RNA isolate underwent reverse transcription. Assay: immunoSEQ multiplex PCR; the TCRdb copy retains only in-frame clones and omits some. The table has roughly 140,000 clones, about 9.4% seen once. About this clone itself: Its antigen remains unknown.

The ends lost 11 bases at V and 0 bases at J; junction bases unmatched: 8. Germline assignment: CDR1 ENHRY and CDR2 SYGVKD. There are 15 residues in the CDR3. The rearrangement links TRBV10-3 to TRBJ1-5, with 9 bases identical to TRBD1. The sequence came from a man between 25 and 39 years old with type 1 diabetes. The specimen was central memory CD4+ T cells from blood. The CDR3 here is CASRDRDGSNQPQHF. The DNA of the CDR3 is TGTGCCTCGAGGGACAGGGATGGTAGCAATCAGCCCCAGCATTTT.